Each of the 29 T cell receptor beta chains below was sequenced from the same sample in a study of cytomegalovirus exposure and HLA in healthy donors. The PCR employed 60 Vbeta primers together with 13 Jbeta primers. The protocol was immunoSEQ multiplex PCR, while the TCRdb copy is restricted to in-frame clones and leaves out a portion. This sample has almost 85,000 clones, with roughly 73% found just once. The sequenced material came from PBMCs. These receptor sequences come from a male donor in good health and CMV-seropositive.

CDR3 protein: CASSEYSGNYNEQFF. CDR3 coding DNA: TGTGCCAGCAGCGAATATAGCGGGAATTACAATGAGCAGTTCTTC. This chain uses TRBV7-8 with TRBJ2-1, with 8 bases fitting TRBD2. This CDR3 has 15 amino acids. CDR1 is SGHVS, CDR2 FQNEAQ, per germline. J lost 4 bases, V lost 5 bases, and 7 bases had no gene match.

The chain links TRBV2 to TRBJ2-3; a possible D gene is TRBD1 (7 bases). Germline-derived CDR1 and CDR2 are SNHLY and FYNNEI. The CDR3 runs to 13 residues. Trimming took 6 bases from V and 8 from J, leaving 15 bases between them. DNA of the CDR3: TGTGCCAGCAGGGACAGGTCGGGGGTTACGCAGTATTTT. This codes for CASRDRSGVTQYF.

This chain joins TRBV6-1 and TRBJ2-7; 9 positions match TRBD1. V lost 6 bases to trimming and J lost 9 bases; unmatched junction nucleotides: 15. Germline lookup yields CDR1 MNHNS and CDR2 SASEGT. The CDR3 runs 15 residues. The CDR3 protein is CASRGTEGQGIVQYF. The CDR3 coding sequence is TGTGCCAGCAGGGGGACCGAGGGACAGGGAATAGTGCAGTACTTC.

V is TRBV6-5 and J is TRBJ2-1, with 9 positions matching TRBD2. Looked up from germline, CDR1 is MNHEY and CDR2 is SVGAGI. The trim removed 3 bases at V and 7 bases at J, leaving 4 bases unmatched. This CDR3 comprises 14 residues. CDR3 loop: CASSYWREGNEQFF. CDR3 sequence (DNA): TGTGCCAGCAGTTATTGGCGGGAGGGGAATGAGCAGTTCTTC.

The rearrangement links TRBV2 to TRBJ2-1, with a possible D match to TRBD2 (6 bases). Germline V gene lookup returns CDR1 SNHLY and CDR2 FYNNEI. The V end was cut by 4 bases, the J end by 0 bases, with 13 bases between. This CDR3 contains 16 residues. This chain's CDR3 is CASSGGVSYSYNEQFF. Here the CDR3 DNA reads TGTGCCAGCAGTGGGGGGGTCTCGTACTCCTACAATGAGCAGTTCTTC.

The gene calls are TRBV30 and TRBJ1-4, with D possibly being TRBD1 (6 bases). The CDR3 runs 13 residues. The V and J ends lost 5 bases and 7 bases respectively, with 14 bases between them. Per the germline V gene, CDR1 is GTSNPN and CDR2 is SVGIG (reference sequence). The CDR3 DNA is TGTGCCTGGGGGAAAAAGGACAGTGAAAAACTGTTTTTT. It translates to CAWGKKDSEKLFF.

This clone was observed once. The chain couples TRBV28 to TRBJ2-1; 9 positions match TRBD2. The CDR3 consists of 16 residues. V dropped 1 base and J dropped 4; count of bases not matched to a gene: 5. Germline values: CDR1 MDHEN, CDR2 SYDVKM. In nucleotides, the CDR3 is TGTGCCAGCAGTTTATCCCATCTAGCGGGGTACAATGAGCAGTTCTTC. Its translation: CASSLSHLAGYNEQFF.

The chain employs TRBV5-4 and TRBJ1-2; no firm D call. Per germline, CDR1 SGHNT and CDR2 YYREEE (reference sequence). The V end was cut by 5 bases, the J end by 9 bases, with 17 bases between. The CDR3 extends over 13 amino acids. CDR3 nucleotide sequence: TGTGCCAGCAGTTCAGCCCAGCCGGGGAGCTACACCTTC. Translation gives CASSSAQPGSYTF.

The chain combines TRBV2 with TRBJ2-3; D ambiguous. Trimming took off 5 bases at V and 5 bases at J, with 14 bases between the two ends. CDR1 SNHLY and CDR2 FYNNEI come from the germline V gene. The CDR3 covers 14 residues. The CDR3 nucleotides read TGTGCCAGCAGTCCCGAGAGGCCCAGAGATACGCAGTATTTT. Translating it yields CASSPERPRDTQYF.

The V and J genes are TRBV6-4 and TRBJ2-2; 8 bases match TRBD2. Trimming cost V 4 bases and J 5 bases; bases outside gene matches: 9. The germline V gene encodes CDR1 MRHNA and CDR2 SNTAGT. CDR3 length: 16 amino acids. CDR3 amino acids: CASSVLPGLDTGELFF. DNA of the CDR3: TGTGCCAGCAGTGTCCTACCGGGACTAGATACCGGGGAGCTGTTTTTT.

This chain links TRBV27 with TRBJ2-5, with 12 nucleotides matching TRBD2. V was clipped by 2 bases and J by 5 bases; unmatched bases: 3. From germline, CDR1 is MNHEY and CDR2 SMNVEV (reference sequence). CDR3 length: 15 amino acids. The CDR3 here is CASSLRTSGTETQYF. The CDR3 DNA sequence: TGTGCCAGCAGTTTACGGACTAGCGGGACGGAGACCCAGTACTTC.

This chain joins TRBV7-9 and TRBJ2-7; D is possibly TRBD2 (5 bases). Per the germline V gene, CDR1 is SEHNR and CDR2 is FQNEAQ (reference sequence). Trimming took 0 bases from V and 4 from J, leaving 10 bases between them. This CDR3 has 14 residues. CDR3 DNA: TGTGCCAGCAGCTTAGCGGGAGTAGGTTACGAGCAGTACTTC. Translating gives CASSLAGVGYEQYF.

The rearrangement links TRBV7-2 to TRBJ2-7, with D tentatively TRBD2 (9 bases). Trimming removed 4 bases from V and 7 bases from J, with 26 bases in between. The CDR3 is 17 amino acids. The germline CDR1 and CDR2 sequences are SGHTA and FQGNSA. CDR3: CASSSTGVLAGEGEQYF. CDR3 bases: TGTGCCAGCAGCTCGACAGGGGTCTTAGCGGGAGAGGGTGAGCAGTACTTC.

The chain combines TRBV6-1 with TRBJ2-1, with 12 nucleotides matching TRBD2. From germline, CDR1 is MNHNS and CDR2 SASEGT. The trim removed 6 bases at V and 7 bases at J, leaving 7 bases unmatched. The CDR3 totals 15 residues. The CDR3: CASRSSGRAGNEQFF. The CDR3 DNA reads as TGTGCCAGCAGATCTAGCGGGAGGGCCGGGAATGAGCAGTTCTTC.

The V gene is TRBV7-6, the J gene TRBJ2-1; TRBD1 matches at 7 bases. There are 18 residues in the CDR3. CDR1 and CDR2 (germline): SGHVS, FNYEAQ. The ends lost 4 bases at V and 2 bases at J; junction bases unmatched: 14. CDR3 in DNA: TGTGCCAGCAGCTCCCTTAAGACGACAGGGTGGACCTACAATGAGCAGTTCTTC. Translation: CASSSLKTTGWTYNEQFF.

CDR3 protein: CASLVGGTYNEQFF. The CDR3 DNA sequence: TGTGCCAGCCTAGTGGGGGGGACATACAATGAGCAGTTCTTC. The chain couples TRBV28 to TRBJ2-1; tentatively, D is TRBD2 (7 bases). The V gene lost 8 bases and the J gene lost 4 bases, with 15 bases spanning the gap. The CDR3 spans 14 residues. CDR1 is MDHEN and CDR2 is SYDVKM in the germline V gene.

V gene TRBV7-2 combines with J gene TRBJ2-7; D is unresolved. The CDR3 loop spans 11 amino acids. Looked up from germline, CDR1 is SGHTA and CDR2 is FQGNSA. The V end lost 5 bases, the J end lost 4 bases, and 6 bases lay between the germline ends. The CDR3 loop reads CASSVSYEQYF. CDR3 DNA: TGTGCCAGCAGCGTTTCATACGAGCAGTACTTC.

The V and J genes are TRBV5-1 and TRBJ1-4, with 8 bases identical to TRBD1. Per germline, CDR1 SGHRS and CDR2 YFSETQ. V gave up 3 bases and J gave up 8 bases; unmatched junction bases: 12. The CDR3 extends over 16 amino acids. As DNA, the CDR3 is TGCGCCAGCAGCTCGGGGGGCACAGGGGGAGAAGAAAAACTGTTTTTT. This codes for CASSSGGTGGEEKLFF.

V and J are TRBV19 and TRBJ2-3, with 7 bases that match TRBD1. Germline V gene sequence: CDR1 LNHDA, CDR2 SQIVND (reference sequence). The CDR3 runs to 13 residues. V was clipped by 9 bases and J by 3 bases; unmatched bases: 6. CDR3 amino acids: CARIKGATDTQYF. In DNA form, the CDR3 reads TGTGCCAGGATAAAGGGGGCTACAGATACGCAGTATTTT.

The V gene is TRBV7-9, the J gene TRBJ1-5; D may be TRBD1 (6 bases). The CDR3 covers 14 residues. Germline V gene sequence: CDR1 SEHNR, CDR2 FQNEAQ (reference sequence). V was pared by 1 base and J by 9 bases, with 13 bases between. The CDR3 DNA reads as TGTGCCAGCAGCTTAGAGGGGGAGACGCGGCCCCAGCATTTT. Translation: CASSLEGETRPQHF.

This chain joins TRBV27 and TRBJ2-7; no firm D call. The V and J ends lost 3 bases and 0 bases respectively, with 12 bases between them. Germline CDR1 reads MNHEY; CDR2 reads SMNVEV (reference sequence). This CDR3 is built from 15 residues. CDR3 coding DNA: TGTGCCAGCAGTTTTCGTGGAGCCCTCTCCTACGAGCAGTACTTC. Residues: CASSFRGALSYEQYF.

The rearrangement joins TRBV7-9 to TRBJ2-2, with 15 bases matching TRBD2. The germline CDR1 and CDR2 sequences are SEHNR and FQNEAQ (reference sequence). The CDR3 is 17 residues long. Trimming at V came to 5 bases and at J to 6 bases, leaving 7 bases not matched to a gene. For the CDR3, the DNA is TGTGCCAGCAGCCTACGGACTAGCGGGAGGGCCGCCGGGGAGCTGTTTTTT. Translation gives CASSLRTSGRAAGELFF.

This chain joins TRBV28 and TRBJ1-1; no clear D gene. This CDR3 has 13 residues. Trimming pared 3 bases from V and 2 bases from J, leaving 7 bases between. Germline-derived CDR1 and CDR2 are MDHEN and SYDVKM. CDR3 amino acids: CASSFSGNTEAFF. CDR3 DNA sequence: TGTGCCAGCAGTTTTAGCGGTAACACTGAAGCTTTCTTT.

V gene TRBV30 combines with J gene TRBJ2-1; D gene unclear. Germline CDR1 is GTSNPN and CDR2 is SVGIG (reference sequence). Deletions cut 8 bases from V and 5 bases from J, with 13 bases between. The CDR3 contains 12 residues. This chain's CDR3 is CALAPLNNEQFF. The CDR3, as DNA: TGTGCCCTGGCCCCTTTGAACAATGAGCAGTTCTTC.

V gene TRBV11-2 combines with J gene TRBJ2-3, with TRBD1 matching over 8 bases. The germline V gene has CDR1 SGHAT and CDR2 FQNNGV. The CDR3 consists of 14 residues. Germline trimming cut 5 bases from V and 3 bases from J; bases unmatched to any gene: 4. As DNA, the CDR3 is TGTGCCAGCAGCATCACAGGGGGGACAGATACGCAGTATTTT. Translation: CASSITGGTDTQYF.

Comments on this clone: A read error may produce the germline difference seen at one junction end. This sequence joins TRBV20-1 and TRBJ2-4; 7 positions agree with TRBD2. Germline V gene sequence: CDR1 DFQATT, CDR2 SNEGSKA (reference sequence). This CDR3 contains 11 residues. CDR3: CSARIPAGVHF. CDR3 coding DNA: TGCAGTGCTAGAATCCCCGCGGGGGTCCACTTC.

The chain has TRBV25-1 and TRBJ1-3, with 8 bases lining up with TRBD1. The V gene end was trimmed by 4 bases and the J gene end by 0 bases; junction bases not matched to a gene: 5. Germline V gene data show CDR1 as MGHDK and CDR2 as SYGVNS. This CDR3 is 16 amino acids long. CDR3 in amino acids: CASSATGAGSGNTIYF. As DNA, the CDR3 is TGTGCCAGCAGTGCGACAGGGGCAGGCTCTGGAAACACCATATATTTT.

The CDR3 loop reads CASSYSRLALTDTQYF. DNA for the CDR3: TGTGCCAGCAGTTACTCTAGACTAGCGTTGACAGATACGCAGTATTTT. J is TRBJ2-3 and V is TRBV6-6; 8 positions agree with TRBD2. The CDR3 is made up of 16 amino acids. In germline, CDR1 is MNHNY, CDR2 SVGAGI (reference sequence). The junction had 5 bases not matched to a gene; V was cut back by 0 bases and J by 3 bases.

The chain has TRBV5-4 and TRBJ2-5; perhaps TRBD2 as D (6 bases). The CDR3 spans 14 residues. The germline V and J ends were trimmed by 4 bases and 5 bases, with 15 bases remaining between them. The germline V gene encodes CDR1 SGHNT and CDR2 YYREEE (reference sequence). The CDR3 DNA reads TGTGCCAGCAGCCCAGACCCGGGGAGGGAGACCCAGTACTTC. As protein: CASSPDPGRETQYF.